The clone carrying this T cell receptor beta chain was picked up many times. Its antigen is as yet unknown. The TCR beta CDR3 regions underwent amplification using RNA transcripts as the source. The TCR CDR3 was amplified in a first-round RT-PCR using the HTBI primer set. TCRdb re-analysed the multiplex PCR reads in MiXCR, keeping a single row per CDR3 protein. The table lists around 350,000 distinct CDR3 sequences, approximately 14% of them singletons. The sample comes from a study of T cells in Graves' hyperthyroidism and ophthalmopathy. About the study: Specimen type is peripheral blood, collected at initial diagnosis prior to any treatment.

V gave up 2 bases and J gave up 9 bases; unmatched junction bases: 8. This CDR3 has 14 residues. Per germline, CDR1 GTSNPN and CDR2 SVGIG (reference sequence). Patients affected by ophthalmopathy presented a Clinical Activity Score of at least 3, a NOSPECS grade of at least 4, and disease duration below 3 months. General study points: Most thyroid clonotypes with frequency above 0.001 were detected in blood.

This receptor was obtained from a woman in her sixties with Graves' ophthalmopathy. Sequencing was done on a sample of blood. The V gene is TRBV30, the J gene TRBJ2-1; 9 nucleotides match TRBD2. The CDR3 reads CAWSPGTSPTEQFF. The CDR3 coding sequence is TGTGCCTGGAGTCCCGGGACTAGCCCAACTGAGCAGTTCTTC.